This is a list of T cell receptor beta chains from one sample in a study of radiotherapy plus CTLA-4 blockade in lung cancer. Assay: immunoSEQ multiplex PCR; the TCRdb copy retains only in-frame clones and omits some. The sample shows about 80,000 clones, about 88% of them seen only once. Sequenced here: peripheral blood, sampled from a patient treated with radiotherapy plus ipilimumab. All receptors come from a human donor with non-small cell lung cancer who had stable disease on radiotherapy plus ipilimumab. Both conserved end residues are part of each CDR3. The D gene is left open where the match is weak. A row's size may be missing; if present it is once, few, many or a size class.

clone_size d_call j_call v_call cdr3_aa cdr3_nt
NA NA TRBJ2-7 TRBV14 CASSQGGDEQYF TGTGCCAGCAGCCAAGGGGGTGACGAGCAGTACTTC
NA TRBD2 TRBJ2-7 TRBV30 CAWRVAGANEQYF TGTGCCTGGAGAGTAGCGGGAGCCAACGAGCAGTACTTC
NA NA TRBJ1-1 TRBV7-3 CASSLLSGTEAFF TGTGCCAGCAGCTTACTCTCGGGAACTGAAGCTTTCTTT
NA NA TRBJ2-1 TRBV6-1 CASIRDGTYNEQFF TGTGCCAGCATCCGGGACGGGACCTACAATGAGCAGTTCTTC
NA TRBD2 TRBJ2-5 TRBV6-6 CASSPGTSGHETQYF TGTGCCAGCAGTCCTGGGACTAGCGGGCACGAGACCCAGTACTTC
NA NA TRBJ2-1 TRBV9 CASSSQGLPLHEQFF TGTGCCAGCAGCTCACAGGGACTTCCGCTGCATGAGCAGTTCTTC
NA NA TRBJ1-2 TRBV28 CASSYNYGFTF TGTGCCAGCAGTTATAACTATGGCTTCACCTTC
once NA TRBJ2-1 TRBV29-1 CSVQAPDGKNEQFF TGCAGCGTTCAAGCCCCGGACGGGAAGAATGAGCAGTTCTTC
NA NA TRBJ2-7 TRBV14 CASSQGHRPGEQYF TGTGCCAGCAGCCAAGGACACAGGCCAGGGGAGCAGTACTTC
NA NA TRBJ1-2 TRBV29-1 CSVEDASKGDGYTF TGCAGCGTTGAAGATGCCTCCAAGGGAGATGGCTACACCTTC
NA NA TRBJ2-1 TRBV11-3 CASSSGTKYNEQFF TGTGCCAGCAGCTCCGGGACCAAATACAATGAGCAGTTCTTC
once NA TRBJ2-2 TRBV19 CASRNLDIGELFF TGTGCCAGTAGGAACCTGGACATTGGGGAGCTGTTTTTT
NA NA TRBJ1-2 TRBV9 CASSRSYGYTF TGTGCCAGCAGTCGGTCGTATGGCTACACCTTC
NA NA TRBJ2-6 TRBV14 CASSQLLGNRAPGSGANVLTF TGTGCCAGCAGCCAATTATTGGGGAACAGGGCACCGGGCTCTGGGGCCAACGTCCTGACTTTC
NA NA TRBJ2-5 TRBV5-1 CASSLGGGPQETQYF TGCGCCAGCAGCTTGGGTGGGGGGCCTCAAGAGACCCAGTACTTC
NA TRBD1 TRBJ1-5 TRBV19 CASMGTGQGVQPQHF TGTGCCAGCATGGGAACCGGACAGGGGGTTCAGCCCCAGCATTTT
NA TRBD2 TRBJ2-7 TRBV5-4 CASSLDPVTSGSFHEQYF TGTGCCAGCAGCTTGGATCCCGTGACTAGCGGGAGTTTCCACGAGCAGTACTTC
NA TRBD1 TRBJ2-7 TRBV11-2 CASRRAGGYEQYF TGTGCCAGCAGACGAGCAGGGGGATACGAGCAGTACTTC
NA NA TRBJ1-5 TRBV28 CASSLRETSNQPQHF TGTGCCAGCAGTTTACGAGAGACAAGCAATCAGCCCCAGCATTTT
NA TRBD1 TRBJ1-1 TRBV30 CAWSATGRGLGNTEAFF TGTGCCTGGAGTGCGACAGGCAGGGGGCTGGGGAACACTGAAGCTTTCTTT
NA NA TRBJ2-3 TRBV7-9 CASSSFSLSTDTQYF TGTGCCAGCAGCTCCTTCTCCCTCTCCACAGATACGCAGTATTTT
NA NA TRBJ2-1 TRBV28 CASSLLGNEQFF TGTGCCAGCAGTTTATTGGGAAATGAGCAGTTCTTC
few NA TRBJ2-1 TRBV7-9 CAGRGEGLNEQFF TGTGCCGGTAGAGGAGAGGGGCTCAATGAGCAGTTCTTC
NA NA TRBJ1-1 TRBV19 CASSAPGGTEAFF TGTGCCAGTAGTGCACCCGGGGGCACTGAAGCTTTCTTT
NA NA TRBJ2-1 TRBV11-2 CASSLDGSYNEQFF TGTGCCAGCAGCTTAGACGGCTCCTACAATGAGCAGTTCTTC
NA NA TRBJ2-3 TRBV27 CASSQWLSTDTQYF TGTGCCAGCAGTCAATGGTTAAGCACAGATACGCAGTATTTT
NA TRBD1 TRBJ1-4 TRBV10-3 CAISDRANEKLFF TGTGCCATCTCCGACAGGGCGAATGAAAAACTGTTTTTT
NA TRBD1 TRBJ1-6 TRBV19 CASSILPGQGSSPLHF TGTGCCAGTAGTATCCTTCCGGGACAGGGGAGTTCACCCCTCCACTTT
NA NA TRBJ2-7 TRBV7-9 CASSPPAAVGEQYF TGTGCCAGCAGCCCTCCCGCTGCGGTTGGAGAGCAGTACTTC
NA NA TRBJ2-2 TRBV30 CAWSVRGSATGELFF TGTGCCTGGAGCGTGAGGGGCTCGGCCACCGGGGAGCTGTTTTTT
NA NA TRBJ1-3 TRBV7-2 CASSLGGHTIYF TGTGCCAGCAGCTTAGGGGGGCACACCATATATTTT
NA TRBD2 TRBJ2-3 TRBV9 CASSVGTSGGVDTQYF TGTGCCAGCAGCGTAGGGACTAGCGGGGGGGTGGATACGCAGTATTTT
once TRBD1 TRBJ2-7 TRBV18 CASRAGTGATYEQYF TGTGCCAGCCGCGCTGGGACAGGCGCAACCTACGAGCAGTACTTC
NA NA TRBJ2-4 TRBV7-7 CASSLVRGAEKNIQYF TGTGCCAGCAGCTTAGTTCGGGGGGCAGAGAAAAACATTCAGTACTTC
NA NA TRBJ1-3 TRBV11-2 CASSLAGPNSGNTIYF TGTGCCAGCAGCCTCGCGGGGCCGAACTCTGGAAACACCATATATTTT
NA NA TRBJ2-2 TRBV9 CASSSRPPGPNTGELFF TGTGCCAGCAGCTCTCGTCCCCCGGGACCAAACACCGGGGAGCTGTTTTTT
few NA TRBJ2-2 TRBV9 CASSVKQNTGELFF TGTGCCAGCAGCGTAAAACAAAACACCGGGGAGCTGTTTTTT
NA TRBD1 TRBJ1-3 TRBV11-2 CASSPSGQRVTIYF TGTGCCAGCAGTCCCTCGGGACAGAGGGTGACCATATATTTT
NA NA TRBJ1-3 TRBV6-5 CASTPAAGRGNTIYF TGTGCCAGCACCCCAGCAGCGGGACGAGGAAACACCATATATTTT
NA NA TRBJ2-5 TRBV7-2 CASSRSGFGETQYF TGTGCCAGCAGCCGTTCAGGGTTTGGAGAGACCCAGTACTTC
few NA TRBJ1-4 TRBV5-4 CASSSDTVGKLFF TGTGCCAGCAGCTCTGACACGGTTGGAAAACTGTTTTTT
NA NA TRBJ2-5 TRBV5-1 CASSFGDSQETQYF TGCGCCAGCAGCTTTGGGGACTCCCAAGAGACCCAGTACTTC
NA NA TRBJ1-6 TRBV6-5 CASSSPANSPLHF TGTGCCAGCAGTTCCCCAGCCAATTCACCCCTCCACTTT
NA NA TRBJ1-1 TRBV6-5 CASMGLAENTEAFF TGTGCCAGCATGGGACTCGCCGAGAACACTGAAGCTTTCTTT
NA NA TRBJ2-7 TRBV2 CASRLDEQYF TGTGCCAGCAGGTTGGACGAGCAGTACTTC
NA TRBD2 TRBJ2-7 TRBV6-5 CASSYSLAGGSYEQYF TGTGCCAGCAGTTACTCATTAGCGGGAGGGTCCTACGAGCAGTACTTC
NA NA TRBJ2-7 TRBV9 CASSVTQAAEQYF TGTGCCAGCAGCGTAACACAAGCTGCCGAGCAGTACTTC
NA TRBD2 TRBJ2-1 TRBV5-1 CASSLVSGTSNEQFF TGCGCCAGCAGCTTGGTGTCCGGGACTAGCAATGAGCAGTTCTTC
NA NA TRBJ1-2 TRBV9 CASSMGPLIPFNYGYTF TGTGCCAGCAGCATGGGACCCCTAATCCCCTTCAACTATGGCTACACCTTC
NA TRBD1 TRBJ1-2 TRBV30 CASGQGWANYGYTF TGTGCCTCGGGACAGGGGTGGGCTAACTATGGCTACACCTTC
NA NA TRBJ1-6 TRBV10-1 CASIAGTDVLEVTLHF TGCGCCAGCATTGCCGGCACAGATGTCCTTGAGGTCACCCTCCACTTT
NA TRBD1 TRBJ1-2 TRBV11-2 CASSTDRGGYGYTF TGTGCCAGCAGCACCGACAGGGGGGGCTATGGCTACACCTTC
NA NA TRBJ2-3 TRBV11-2 CASSLVMGGQGGGTDTQYF TGTGCCAGCAGCTTAGTAATGGGCGGCCAGGGTGGTGGTACAGATACGCAGTATTTT
NA TRBD2 TRBJ2-3 TRBV7-9 CASSGLESTDTQYF TGTGCCAGCAGCGGACTAGAGAGTACAGATACGCAGTATTTT